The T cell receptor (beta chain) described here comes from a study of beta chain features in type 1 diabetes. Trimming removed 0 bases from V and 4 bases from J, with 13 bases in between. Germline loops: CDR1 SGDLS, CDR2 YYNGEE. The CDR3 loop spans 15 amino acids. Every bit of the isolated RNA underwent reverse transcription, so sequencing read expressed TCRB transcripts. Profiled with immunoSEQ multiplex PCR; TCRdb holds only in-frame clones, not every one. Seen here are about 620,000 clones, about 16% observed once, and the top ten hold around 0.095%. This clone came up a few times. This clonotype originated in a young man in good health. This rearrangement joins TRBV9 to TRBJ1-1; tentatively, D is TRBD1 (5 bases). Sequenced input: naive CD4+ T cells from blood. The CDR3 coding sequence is TGTGCCAGCAGCGTAGACCCCCGGAGGGGCACTGAAGCTTTCTTT. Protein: CASSVDPRRGTEAFF.